This T cell receptor (beta chain) was found in a study of T cell repertoires in ileal Crohn's disease. Time point: neoterminal ileum biopsy at postoperative endoscopy, about 6 months after surgery. Each sample's TCRB immunosequencing used roughly 500 nanograms of biopsy DNA. Using immunoSEQ multiplex PCR, the repertoire was profiled, and TCRdb retains in-frame clones only, with some absent. Of 15,000 to 20,000 clones listed, about three quarters were seen once; the top ten hold 4% to 5%. CDR3 length: 13 residues. CDR1 is GTSNPN and CDR2 is SVGIG in the germline V gene (reference sequence). V was clipped by 2 bases and J by 6 bases, with 13 bases between them.

The chain uses TRBV30 and TRBJ1-1, with TRBD1 as a possible D gene (5 bases). Material: ileal tissue. This TCR derives from an adult with Crohn's disease. CDR3 coding DNA: TGTGCCTGGAGTTATGGTCAGGGTCCTGAAGCTTTCTTT. Translating gives CAWSYGQGPEAFF.